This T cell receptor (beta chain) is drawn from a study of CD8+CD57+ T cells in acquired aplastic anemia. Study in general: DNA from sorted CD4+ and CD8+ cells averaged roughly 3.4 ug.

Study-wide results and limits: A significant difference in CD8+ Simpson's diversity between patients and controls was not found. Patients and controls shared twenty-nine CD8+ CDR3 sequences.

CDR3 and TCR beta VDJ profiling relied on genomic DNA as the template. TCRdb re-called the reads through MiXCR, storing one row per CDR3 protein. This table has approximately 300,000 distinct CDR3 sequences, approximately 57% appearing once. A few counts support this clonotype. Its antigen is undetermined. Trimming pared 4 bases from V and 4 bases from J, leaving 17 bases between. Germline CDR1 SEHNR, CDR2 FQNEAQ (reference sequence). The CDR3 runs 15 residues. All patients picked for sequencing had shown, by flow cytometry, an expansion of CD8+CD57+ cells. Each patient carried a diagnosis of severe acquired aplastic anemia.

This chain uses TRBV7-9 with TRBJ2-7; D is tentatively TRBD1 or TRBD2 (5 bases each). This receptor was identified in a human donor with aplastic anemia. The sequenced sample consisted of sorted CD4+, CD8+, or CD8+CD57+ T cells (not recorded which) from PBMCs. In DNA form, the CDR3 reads TGTGCCAGCAGCTCTACATGGGGACCTCTTTACGAGCAGTACTTC. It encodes CASSSTWGPLYEQYF.